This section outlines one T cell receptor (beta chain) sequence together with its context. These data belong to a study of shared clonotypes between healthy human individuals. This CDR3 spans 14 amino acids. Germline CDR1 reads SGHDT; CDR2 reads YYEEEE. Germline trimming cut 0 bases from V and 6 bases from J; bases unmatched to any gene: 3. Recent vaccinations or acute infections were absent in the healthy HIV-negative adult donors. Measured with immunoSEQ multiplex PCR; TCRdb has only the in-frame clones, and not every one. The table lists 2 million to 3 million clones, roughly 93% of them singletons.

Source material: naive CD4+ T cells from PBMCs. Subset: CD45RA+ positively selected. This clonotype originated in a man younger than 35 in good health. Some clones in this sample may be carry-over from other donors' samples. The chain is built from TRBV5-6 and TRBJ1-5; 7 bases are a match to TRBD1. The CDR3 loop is CASSLGGGIQPQHF. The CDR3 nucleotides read TGTGCCAGCAGCTTGGGAGGGGGCATTCAGCCCCAGCATTTT.